The source of this T cell receptor beta chain is a study of T cells in localized non-small cell lung cancer. Study results and limitations: The study found T cell clonality highest in uninvolved adjacent lung, above tumor. Only one tumor region went through sequencing, so heterogeneity may still be there. Longer overall survival associated with higher blood T cell density; shorter survival with higher adjacent-lung clonality. Adjacent lung tissue had a median around 50 of the top 100 clones found in the tumor.

Clones were read by immunoSEQ multiplex PCR, and TCRdb kept only the in-frame ones, dropping some. The sample lists tens of thousands of clones, around 90% occurring once. V lost 4 bases and J lost 4, with 13 bases in between. CDR3 size: 14 residues. Germline V gives CDR1 SGHDN, CDR2 FVKESK. This clone was recorded a few times. Its antigen is unidentified. The gene calls are TRBV14 and TRBJ1-2; D is undetermined. Sequenced material: peripheral blood, taken before any cancer treatment. The TCR comes from a male donor aged 60 or older with stage I squamous cell lung carcinoma. The CDR3 loop reads CASSPAAGVYGYTF. The CDR3 DNA reads as TGTGCCAGCAGCCCGGCCGCCGGGGTCTATGGCTACACCTTC.